Following are 5 T cell receptor beta chains from one sample sequenced in a study of blood T cells in healthy people across ages. Next came a second PCR, run for about 6 to 12 cycles, which used a sample-barcoded 5' primer along with a J-beta primer mix. One entry per CDR3 protein, called by TCRdb with MiXCR from the 5' RACE reads. The sample carries 1.8 million or so distinct CDR3 sequences, roughly two fifths recorded once. The source material was blood. Receptor source: a human donor in good health.

Notes on this clonotype: This may stem from a read error, because a much larger clone lies one nucleotide away. The rearrangement uses TRBV4-3 and TRBJ2-1; 11 bases are a match to TRBD2. Germline V gene sequence: CDR1 LGHNA, CDR2 YSLEER. The V and J ends lost 4 bases and 8 bases, in that order; junction bases with no gene match: 10. This CDR3 spans 16 amino acids. Here the CDR3 reads CASSRDPSGGMDEQFF. The CDR3 DNA reads as TGCGCCAGCAGCCGTGATCCTAGCGGGGGGATGGATGAGCAGTTCTTC.

The chain carries TRBV20-1 and TRBJ2-1; 12 bases are a match to TRBD2. With 0 bases clipped from V and 5 bases from J, the junction kept 5 bases outside the gene matches. The CDR3 has 16 residues. The germline gives CDR1 DFQATT, CDR2 SNEGSKA (reference sequence). CDR3 sequence reads: CSARDPLAGGHNEQFF. The CDR3 DNA reads TGCAGTGCTAGAGATCCCCTAGCGGGGGGGCACAATGAGCAGTTCTTC.

The chain links TRBV5-1 to TRBJ2-1, with D unclear. CDR3 length equals 16 residues. V was pared by 0 bases and J by 5 bases, with 15 bases between. Germline V gene sequence: CDR1 SGHRS, CDR2 YFSETQ. CDR3 sequence (DNA): TGCGCCAGCAGCTTGGCAATCGTCAGCTCGAACAATGAGCAGTTCTTC. It is translated as CASSLAIVSSNNEQFF.

The chain couples TRBV4-2 to TRBJ1-2, with D maybe TRBD1 (5 bases). Trimming pared 2 bases from V and 4 bases from J, leaving 17 bases between. From germline, CDR1 is LGHNA and CDR2 YNFKEQ. The CDR3 loop spans 16 amino acids. CDR3 loop: CASSQSGTYLSYGYTF. CDR3 sequence (DNA): TGTGCCAGCAGCCAAAGCGGGACGTATTTATCCTATGGCTACACCTTC.

This chain uses TRBV12-3 or TRBV12-4 with TRBJ2-1; the match to TRBD1 covers 7 bases. This CDR3 comprises 18 residues. After removal of 7 bases from V and 4 bases from J, the junction contained 19 bases not matched to a gene. The CDR3 region is CASKPDRLNPQGYNEQFF. The CDR3 nucleotides read TGTGCCAGCAAACCGGACAGGCTCAACCCTCAAGGATACAATGAGCAGTTCTTC.